The clone carrying this T cell receptor beta chain was counted once. As yet, its antigen is unknown. These data are taken from a study of a mutant IDH1 vaccine in newly diagnosed glioma. Study-level information: Vaccination started 4-6 weeks after radiotherapy alone, or with temozolomide cycles. Sex distribution of treated patients was around 62% male and about 38% female; mean age was 40.4 years.

Trimming removed 6 bases from V and 8 bases from J; junction bases left unmatched: 13. CDR1 is MNHNY and CDR2 is SVGAGI in the germline V gene (reference sequence). There are 15 residues in the CDR3. The repertoire was sequenced with immunoSEQ multiplex PCR; TCRdb's copy has only in-frame clones and lacks some. The sample lists some 50,000 clones, approximately 84% occurring once. Noted time point: week 47, end of study. Doses of 300 ug of mutant IDH1 20-mer peptide were given with topical imiquimod. Patients had eight vaccinations, in weeks 1, 3, 5, 7, 11, 15, 19 and 23. The rearrangement uses TRBV6-6 and TRBJ2-1; 7 bases map to TRBD2. The sequencing used PBMCs, collected from a glioma patient whose treatment included an IDH1 peptide vaccine. The clonotype originates from a woman in her twenties or thirties with glioma. Some clones in this sample may be carry-over from other donors' samples. CDR3 sequence reads: CASSPLANSHHEQFF. Written as DNA, the CDR3 is TGTGCCAGCAGCCCACTAGCGAATTCCCACCATGAGCAGTTCTTC.